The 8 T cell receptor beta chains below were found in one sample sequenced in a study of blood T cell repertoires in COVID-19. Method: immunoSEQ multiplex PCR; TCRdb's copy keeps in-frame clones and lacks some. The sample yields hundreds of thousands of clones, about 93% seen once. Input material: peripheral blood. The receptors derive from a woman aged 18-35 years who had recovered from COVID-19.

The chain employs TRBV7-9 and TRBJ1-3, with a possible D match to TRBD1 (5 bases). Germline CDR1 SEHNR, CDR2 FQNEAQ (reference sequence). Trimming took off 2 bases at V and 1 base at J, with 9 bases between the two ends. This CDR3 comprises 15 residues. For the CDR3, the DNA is TGTGCCAGCAGCTTATTTTCAGGGTCTGGAAACACCATATATTTT. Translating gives CASSLFSGSGNTIYF.

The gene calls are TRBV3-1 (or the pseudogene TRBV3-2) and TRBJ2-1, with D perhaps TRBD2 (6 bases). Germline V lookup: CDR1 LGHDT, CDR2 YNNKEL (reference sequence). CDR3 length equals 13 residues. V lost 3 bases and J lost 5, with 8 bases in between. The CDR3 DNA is TGTGCCAGCAGCCACTTAGCGGACAATGAGCAGTTCTTC. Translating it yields CASSHLADNEQFF.

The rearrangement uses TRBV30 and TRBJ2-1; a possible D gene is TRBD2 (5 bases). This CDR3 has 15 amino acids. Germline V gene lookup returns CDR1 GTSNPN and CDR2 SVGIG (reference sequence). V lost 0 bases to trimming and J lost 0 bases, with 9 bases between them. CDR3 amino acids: CAWSVLSGSYNEQFF. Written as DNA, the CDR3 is TGTGCCTGGAGTGTACTAAGCGGCTCCTACAATGAGCAGTTCTTC.

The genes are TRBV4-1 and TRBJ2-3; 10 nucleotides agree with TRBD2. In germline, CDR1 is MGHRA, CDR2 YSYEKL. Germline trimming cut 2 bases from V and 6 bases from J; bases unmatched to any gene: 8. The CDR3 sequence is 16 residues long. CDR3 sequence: CASSQFLAGVIDTQYF. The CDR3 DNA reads TGCGCCAGCAGCCAATTTCTAGCGGGAGTGATTGATACGCAGTATTTT.

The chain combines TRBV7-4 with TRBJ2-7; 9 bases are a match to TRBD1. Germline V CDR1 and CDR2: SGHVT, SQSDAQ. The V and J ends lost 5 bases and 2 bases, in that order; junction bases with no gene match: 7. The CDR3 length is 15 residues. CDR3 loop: CASSGGTGQTYEQYV. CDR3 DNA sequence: TGTGCCAGCAGCGGGGGGACAGGGCAGACCTACGAGCAGTACGTC.

In DNA, the CDR3 is TGTGCCACCTTAGGGGGCTCAAGCAATCAGCCCCAGCATTTT. Protein sequence: CATLGGSSNQPQHF. V gene TRBV7-9 combines with J gene TRBJ1-5; 7 positions agree with TRBD1. Germline V lookup: CDR1 SEHNR, CDR2 FQNEAQ (reference sequence). The junction had 7 bases not matched to a gene; V was cut back by 10 bases and J by 1 base. The CDR3 is 14 residues long. Looking up the rest from reference TRBV7-9 and TRBJ1-5 gives the full variable domain: DTGVSQNPRHKITKRGQNVTFRCDPISEHNRLYWYRQTLGQGPEFLTYFQNEAQLEKSRLLSDRFSAERPKGSFSTLEIQRTEQGDSAMYLCATLGGSSNQPQHFGDGTRLSIL.

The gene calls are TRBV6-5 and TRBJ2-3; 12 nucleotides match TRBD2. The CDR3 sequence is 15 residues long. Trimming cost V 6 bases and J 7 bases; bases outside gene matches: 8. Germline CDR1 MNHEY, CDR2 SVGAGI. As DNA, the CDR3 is TGTGCCAGCAGAGTGACTAGCGGGAGTGGAAATACGCAGTATTTT. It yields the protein CASRVTSGSGNTQYF.

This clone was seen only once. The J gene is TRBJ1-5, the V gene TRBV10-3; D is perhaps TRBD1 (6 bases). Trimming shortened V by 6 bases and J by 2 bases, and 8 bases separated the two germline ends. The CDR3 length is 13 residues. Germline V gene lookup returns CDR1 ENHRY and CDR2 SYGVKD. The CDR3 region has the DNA TGTGCCATCAGGCCAGGGGGCAATCAGCCCCAGCATTTT. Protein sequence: CAIRPGGNQPQHF.